This entry concerns a single TCR beta chain. The entry originates in a study of blood T cell repertoires in COVID-19. The CDR3 spans 13 residues. In germline, CDR1 is GTSNPN, CDR2 SVGIG (reference sequence). The V and J ends lost 2 bases and 5 bases respectively, with 10 bases between them. Profiled with immunoSEQ multiplex PCR; TCRdb holds only in-frame clones, not every one. In the table there are 110,000 to 150,000 clones, 75% to 90% of which are singletons. The J gene is TRBJ1-5, the V gene TRBV30, with a weak D call TRBD1 (6 bases). The sequenced sample consisted of PBMCs or T cells enriched from blood (not recorded which). This TCR derives from a man in his fifties who had recovered from COVID-19. Here the CDR3 reads CAWSNTGYQPQHF. CDR3 nucleotide sequence: TGTGCCTGGAGTAATACAGGGTATCAGCCCCAGCATTTT.